This TCR beta chain was found in a study of blood T cell repertoires in COVID-19. Across the study: PBMCs, B-cell-depleted T cells, or T cells provided the cDNA or gDNA that made up the material.

Only in-frame clones appear in the TCRdb table, and some are missing; sequencing was by immunoSEQ multiplex PCR. The data show about 280,000 clones, 65% to 90% seen once. A single count supports this clone. The V segment lost 6 bases and the J segment 6 bases; nucleotides outside the gene matches: 9. The CDR3 runs 14 residues. Germline CDR1 and CDR2: KGHSH and LQKENI. This sequence originates from a man aged 50-59 years with active or convalescent COVID-19. V usage is TRBV18 and J usage is TRBJ1-1; TRBD1 agrees at 8 bases. The sample consisted of peripheral blood. The chain's CDR3 is CASSETGAGSEAFF. For the CDR3, the DNA is TGTGCCAGCTCTGAGACAGGGGCAGGCTCTGAAGCTTTCTTT.